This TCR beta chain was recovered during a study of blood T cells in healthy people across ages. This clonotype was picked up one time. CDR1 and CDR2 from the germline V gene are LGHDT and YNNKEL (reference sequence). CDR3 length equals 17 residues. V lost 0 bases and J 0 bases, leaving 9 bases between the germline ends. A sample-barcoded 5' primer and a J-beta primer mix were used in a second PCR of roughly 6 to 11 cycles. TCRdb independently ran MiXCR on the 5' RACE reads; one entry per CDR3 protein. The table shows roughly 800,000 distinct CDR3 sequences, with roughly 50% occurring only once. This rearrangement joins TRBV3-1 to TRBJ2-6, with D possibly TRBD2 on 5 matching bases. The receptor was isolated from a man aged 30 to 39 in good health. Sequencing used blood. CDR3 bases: TGTGCCAGCAGCCAAGATGGACTCCCCTCTGGGGCCAACGTCCTGACTTTC. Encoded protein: CASSQDGLPSGANVLTF.